Presented here are 23 T cell receptor beta chains from one specimen sequenced in a study of blood T cell repertoires in COVID-19. Some clones are missing from TCRdb's copy, which holds only in-frame ones; the method was immunoSEQ multiplex PCR. The data contain 300,000 to 350,000 clones, roughly nine tenths of them singletons. The sample taken for sequencing was PBMCs or T cells enriched from blood (not recorded which). The source of these receptors is a woman younger than 45 who had recovered from COVID-19.

The rearrangement joins TRBV11-2 to TRBJ1-6; no reliable D call. Trimming left V 2 bases short and J 9 bases short, with 11 bases between. CDR3 length: 14 amino acids. Per germline, CDR1 SGHAT and CDR2 FQNNGV. CDR3 nucleotides: TGTGCCAGCAGCTTACTAAGACAAGGTTCACCCCTCCACTTT. Its protein is CASSLLRQGSPLHF.

A single count supports this clone. V and J are TRBV20-1 and TRBJ2-7; 9 bases match TRBD1. The V and J ends lost 3 bases and 2 bases, in that order; junction bases with no gene match: 5. Germline CDR1 reads DFQATT; CDR2 reads SNEGSKA (reference sequence). This CDR3 spans 14 amino acids. The CDR3 DNA reads as TGCAGTGCTAGTGGGGACAGGGATGCCTACGAGCAGTACTTC. It codes for CSASGDRDAYEQYF.

V gene TRBV4-1 combines with J gene TRBJ2-7; 11 positions match TRBD2. This CDR3 region has 20 residues. After removal of 3 bases from V and 5 bases from J, the junction contained 21 bases not matched to a gene. The germline gives CDR1 MGHRA, CDR2 YSYEKL. In nucleotides, the CDR3 is TGCGCCAGCAGCCATGTCCTAAACCGACTAGCGGGGAGAATCCCTAACGAGCAGTACTTC. Translation: CASSHVLNRLAGRIPNEQYF.

The chain employs TRBV3-1 (or the pseudogene TRBV3-2) and TRBJ2-3; no definite D call. The CDR3 extends over 16 amino acids. V gave up 5 bases and J gave up 2 bases, with 17 bases separating them. Germline CDR1 reads LGHDT; CDR2 reads YNNKEL (reference sequence). CDR3 residues: CASSSPLGRFTDTQYF. The CDR3 bases are TGTGCCAGCAGCTCCCCATTGGGCCGGTTCACAGATACGCAGTATTTT.

The chain uses TRBV7-9 and TRBJ1-1; 11 bases line up with TRBD1. J was trimmed by 7 bases and V by 5 bases; bases with no gene match: 6. CDR3 length equals 14 residues. The germline gives CDR1 SEHNR, CDR2 FQNEAQ (reference sequence). CDR3 protein: CASSEDRGLGEAFF. The CDR3, as DNA: TGTGCCAGCAGCGAGGACAGGGGGCTTGGTGAAGCTTTCTTT.

The chain employs TRBV18 and TRBJ2-7, with TRBD1 matching 10 bases. V gave up 5 bases and J gave up 5 bases; unmatched junction bases: 12. The germline V gene encodes CDR1 KGHSH and CDR2 LQKENI. The CDR3 is made up of 16 amino acids. The CDR3 DNA reads as TGTGCCAGCTCAATTTGGGCCGGGACAGGGGATAACGAGCAGTACTTC. Translated: CASSIWAGTGDNEQYF.

Only one count was recorded for this clone. The chain carries TRBV5-1 and TRBJ2-1; D is possibly TRBD2 (5 bases). The germline CDR1 and CDR2 sequences are SGHRS and YFSETQ. The V end was cut by 2 bases, the J end by 7 bases, with 10 bases between. The CDR3 contains 13 residues. CDR3 loop: CASSFTAVNEQFF. CDR3 DNA: TGCGCCAGCAGCTTTACAGCGGTTAATGAGCAGTTCTTC. The complete variable domain, with remaining parts taken from reference TRBV5-1 and TRBJ2-1, reads KAGVTQTPRYLIKTRGQQVTLSCSPISGHRSVSWYQQTPGQGLQFLFEYFSETQRNKGNFPGRFSGRQFSNSRSEMNVSTLELGDSALYLCASSFTAVNEQFFGPGTRLTVL.

This sequence joins TRBV5-1 and TRBJ1-5; 9 nucleotides line up with TRBD1. Germline assignment: CDR1 SGHRS and CDR2 YFSETQ. This CDR3 is built from 14 residues. V was clipped by 4 bases and J by 6 bases; unmatched bases: 5. This CDR3 is CASSPGQGRQPQHF. The CDR3 DNA sequence: TGCGCCAGCAGCCCGGGACAGGGACGTCAGCCCCAGCATTTT.

Comment on this clone: Lacking the conserved final phenylalanine or tryptophan, this CDR3 likely reflects a read error. The limits of the CDR3 on the DNA are not certain, so only TCRdb's listed CDR3 is given. V and J are TRBV1 and TRBJ1-4. TRBV1 counts as a pseudogene. The CDR3 has 10 residues if both end residues are counted. This chain's CDR3 is CTSPPGPRRI.

This clone was seen only a few times. This chain connects TRBV18 to TRBJ1-5, with D possibly being TRBD1 (6 bases). This CDR3 spans 14 amino acids. The V end was cut by 6 bases, the J end by 1 base, with 10 bases between. Germline lookup yields CDR1 KGHSH and CDR2 LQKENI. CDR3 nucleotide sequence: TGTGCCAGCTCCCAAGACAGGAGCAATCAGCCCCAGCATTTT. Its protein product is CASSQDRSNQPQHF. The whole variable domain, remainder taken from reference TRBV18 and TRBJ1-5, is NAGVMQNPRHLVRRRGQEARLRCSPMKGHSHVYWYRQLPEEGLKFMVYLQKENIIDESGMPKERFSAEFPKEGPSILRIQQVVRGDSAAYFCASSQDRSNQPQHFGDGTRLSIL.

In nucleotides, the CDR3 is TGTGCCAGCAGTTACTCGACGCTTAGGCAGGGGAGATCCTACGAGCAGTACTTC. Translation gives CASSYSTLRQGRSYEQYF. V gene TRBV6-2 or TRBV6-3 combines with J gene TRBJ2-7; D perhaps matches TRBD1 (6 bases). This CDR3 spans 18 amino acids. CDR1 is MNHEY, CDR2 SVGEGT, per germline. V was clipped by 0 bases and J by 1 base, with 19 bases between them.

J is TRBJ2-3 and V is TRBV27; 11 bases fit TRBD2. Germline CDR1 reads MNHEY; CDR2 reads SMNVEV (reference sequence). This CDR3 contains 17 residues. Trimming took 5 bases from V and 2 from J; bases not matched to a gene: 9. The CDR3, as DNA: TGTGCCAGCAGTCTAACTAGCGGGAGCTTATTCACAGATACGCAGTATTTT. Translation gives CASSLTSGSLFTDTQYF.

This chain uses TRBV29-1 with TRBJ1-5; weak D call: TRBD1 (5 bases). CDR1 is SQVTM and CDR2 is ANQGSEA in the germline V gene. This CDR3 has 14 amino acids. V lost 4 bases to trimming and J lost 6 bases, with 16 bases between them. The CDR3 spells CSVGGQGPGQPQHF. The CDR3 DNA sequence: TGCAGCGTTGGGGGTCAGGGTCCGGGTCAGCCCCAGCATTTT.

The chain links TRBV5-8 to TRBJ2-3, with a weak D call TRBD1 (6 bases). CDR1 is SGHTS, CDR2 YDEGEE, per germline. The length of the CDR3 is 13 residues. Trimming stripped 4 bases from V and 6 bases from J, with 12 bases between. Here the CDR3 reads CASSNRVEDTQYF. CDR3 sequence (DNA): TGTGCCAGCAGCAACAGGGTTGAGGATACGCAGTATTTT.

V is TRBV6-5 and J is TRBJ1-4, with D hard to call. V was pared by 2 bases and J by 5 bases, with 9 bases between. CDR3 length: 14 residues. Germline V lookup: CDR1 MNHEY, CDR2 SVGAGI. The CDR3 DNA sequence: TGTGCCAGCAGTTACGGGAGTATCAATGAAAAACTGTTTTTT. It yields the protein CASSYGSINEKLFF.

V is TRBV6-4 and J is TRBJ2-2; unclear D gene. V was clipped by 0 bases and J by 3 bases, with 11 bases between them. Germline V lookup: CDR1 MRHNA, CDR2 SNTAGT. The CDR3 has 16 amino acids. CDR3 coding DNA: TGTGCCAGCAGTGACTCGTCCCCCGCGCACACCGGGGAGCTGTTTTTT. This encodes CASSDSSPAHTGELFF.

The J gene is TRBJ2-7, the V gene TRBV2, with D uncertain. CDR1 and CDR2 (germline): SNHLY, FYNNEI. V was clipped by 4 bases and J by 7 bases, with 20 bases between them. This CDR3 contains 15 residues. The CDR3, as DNA: TGTGCCAGCAGTGGCGAGGCGGATTTTCTACGAGAGCAGTACTTC. This gives the protein CASSGEADFLREQYF.

The V and J genes are TRBV19 and TRBJ1-2; 7 nucleotides line up with TRBD1. From germline, CDR1 is LNHDA and CDR2 SQIVND (reference sequence). This CDR3 has 13 residues. The J segment lost 4 bases and the V segment lost 6 bases, leaving 5 bases of the junction unmatched. The CDR3 region has the DNA TGTGCCAGTAGGATAACAGGGGTCTATGGCTACACCTTC. Residues: CASRITGVYGYTF.

This chain uses TRBV9 with TRBJ1-2; 9 bases match TRBD1. V gave up 0 bases and J gave up 8 bases; unmatched junction bases: 5. Germline values: CDR1 SGDLS, CDR2 YYNGEE. CDR3 length equals 14 residues. The chain's CDR3 is CASSVGNRGPGYTF. DNA of the CDR3: TGTGCCAGCAGCGTAGGCAACAGGGGGCCCGGCTACACCTTC.

The rearrangement uses TRBV19 and TRBJ2-5, with 7 bases that match TRBD2. Germline CDR1 is LNHDA and CDR2 is SQIVND (reference sequence). CDR3 size: 15 residues. V was clipped by 3 bases and J by 5 bases; unmatched bases: 9. As DNA, the CDR3 is TGTGCCAGTAGTATCAGCGGGACCTCGCGGGAGACCCAGTACTTC. It yields the protein CASSISGTSRETQYF.

The chain uses TRBV27 and TRBJ1-5; possible D gene TRBD1, 5 bases. Germline-derived CDR1 and CDR2 are MNHEY and SMNVEV (reference sequence). This CDR3 comprises 12 residues. V was trimmed by 6 bases and J by 5 bases, leaving 8 bases between them. This CDR3 is CASSPRDQPQHF. In DNA form, the CDR3 reads TGTGCCAGCAGCCCCAGGGATCAGCCCCAGCATTTT.

The chain carries TRBV13 and TRBJ1-4; 8 positions agree with TRBD1. V dropped 5 bases and J dropped 3; count of bases not matched to a gene: 5. CDR3 length: 15 amino acids. Germline V gene data show CDR1 as PRHDT and CDR2 as FYEKMQ (reference sequence). The CDR3 DNA is TGTGCCAGCAGCCGACAGGGGTCGGCTAATGAAAAACTGTTTTTT. Translating it yields CASSRQGSANEKLFF.

This chain connects TRBV12-5 to TRBJ1-1, with 10 bases that match TRBD1. The CDR3 length is 14 residues. CDR1 and CDR2 from the germline V gene are LGHNT and FRNRAP. J was trimmed by 3 bases and V by 5 bases; bases with no gene match: 3. CDR3 region: CASGRDRGHTEAFF. CDR3 nucleotide sequence: TGTGCTAGTGGTCGGGACAGGGGACACACTGAAGCTTTCTTT.